Sequencing of this T cell receptor (beta chain) was carried out in a study of cytomegalovirus exposure and HLA in healthy donors. About the study: In a previous analysis, 117 million unique TCR beta sequences were found from roughly 200 million T cells.

The study ran its PCR with 60 Vbeta and 13 Jbeta primers. The authors' processing: Per a later analysis, the number of unique TCR beta chains was approximately 73 million, of which around 10 million were shared. Profiling relied on immunoSEQ multiplex PCR, and the TCRdb table lists in-frame clones only, not all of them. That table gives V, J and clone size, and the DNA gave D and trimming. The repertoire holds about 160,000 clones, with around 72% as singletons. There were likely unrecorded immune exposures, though donors were nominally healthy when sampled. In the case of this clone: Its target is not known.

Findings and caveats of the study: Later on, an analysis found that several of the most significant clusters appeared to be linked to common viral pathogens, which included parvovirus B19.

Germline assignment: CDR1 SGDLS and CDR2 YYNGEE. V was clipped by 3 bases and J by 6 bases; unmatched bases: 7. There are 16 residues in the CDR3. The origin of this receptor is a woman aged 40-49 years in good health and CMV-seropositive. The sample was PBMCs. The chain joins TRBV9 to TRBJ1-6; TRBD1 aligns across 9 bases. The CDR3 spells CASSEGQGYGNSPLHF. In DNA, the CDR3 is TGTGCCAGCAGCGAGGGACAGGGATACGGTAATTCACCCCTCCACTTT.